These T cell receptor beta chains were read from a single sample in a study of blood T cell repertoires in COVID-19. TCRdb keeps only in-frame clones here, not all; method: immunoSEQ multiplex PCR. This sample carries under 150,000 clones, 83% of them seen once, and the ten largest clones take under 20%. Sequenced: PBMCs or T cells enriched from blood (not recorded which). These receptors were taken from a man aged 25-45 years who had recovered from COVID-19. Both conserved end residues are part of each CDR3. D genes are given only for firm matches. Clone size is stated in some rows and not others, as once, few, many or a class when expanded.

clone size,J gene,D gene,V gene,CDR3 protein,CDR3 DNA
NA,TRBJ1-1,TRBD1,TRBV9,CASSVGGQGRTEAFF,TGTGCCAGCAGCGTAGGGGGACAGGGACGGACTGAAGCTTTCTTT
few,TRBJ1-3,NA,TRBV15,CATSRRSGAYSGNTIYF,TGTGCCACCAGCAGGAGGTCAGGGGCATACTCTGGAAACACCATATATTTT
NA,TRBJ2-1,NA,TRBV7-9,CASSPPVSSYNEQFF,TGTGCCAGCAGCCCCCCCGTGAGCTCCTACAATGAGCAGTTCTTC
NA,TRBJ1-6,TRBD1,TRBV11-1,CASSDRTGVPTLHF,TGTGCCAGCAGCGACCGGACAGGTGTTCCGACCCTCCACTTT
NA,TRBJ2-3,NA,TRBV3-1/TRBV3-2,CASSQEDSLGDTQYF,TGTGCCAGCAGCCAAGAAGACTCGCTAGGAGATACGCAGTATTTT
NA,TRBJ2-2,TRBD1,TRBV24-1,CATGGTEQTGELFF,TGTGCCACCGGTGGGACAGAACAGACCGGGGAGCTGTTTTTT
NA,TRBJ2-7,TRBD2,TRBV19,CASSIAGGPYEQYF,TGTGCCAGTAGTATAGCGGGAGGGCCCTACGAGCAGTACTTC
NA,TRBJ2-1,TRBD2,TRBV3-1/TRBV3-2,CASSHLAGGSYNEQFF,TGTGCCAGCAGCCACCTAGCGGGGGGTTCCTACAATGAGCAGTTCTTC
NA,TRBJ2-5,NA,TRBV2,CASRITRKTETQYF,TGTGCCAGCAGAATTACACGAAAAACGGAGACCCAGTACTTC
NA,TRBJ2-1,NA,TRBV24-1,CATSDPQGNEQFF,TGTGCCACCAGTGATCCTCAGGGGAATGAGCAGTTCTTC
NA,TRBJ1-4,TRBD1,TRBV9,CASSPRTGGSTNEKLFF,TGTGCCAGCAGCCCTCGGACAGGGGGATCAACTAATGAAAAACTGTTTTTT
NA,TRBJ1-1,TRBD1,TRBV7-3,CASSLTGSGTEAFF,TGTGCCAGCAGCTTGACAGGGTCGGGCACTGAAGCTTTCTTT
NA,TRBJ1-1,NA,TRBV12-5,CASEGQLNTEAFF,TGTGCTAGTGAAGGACAGTTGAACACTGAAGCTTTCTTT
NA,TRBJ2-5,TRBD2,TRBV6-5,CASSYSSGEYQETQYF,TGTGCCAGCAGTTACTCGAGCGGGGAGTACCAAGAGACCCAGTACTTC
NA,TRBJ1-2,TRBD1,TRBV29-1,CSVETGAYGYTF,TGCAGCGTTGAGACAGGGGCTTATGGCTACACCTTC
NA,TRBJ1-5,NA,TRBV18,CASSPTGGEGNQPQHF,TGTGCCAGCTCACCCACCGGCGGGGAAGGCAATCAGCCCCAGCATTTT
NA,TRBJ2-2,NA,TRBV9,CASRTGTQNTGELFF,TGTGCCAGCAGAACCGGGACACAGAACACCGGGGAGCTGTTTTTT
few,TRBJ1-4,NA,TRBV12-3/TRBV12-4,CASSFGQGKLFF,TGTGCCAGCAGTTTTGGTCAGGGAAAACTGTTTTTT
NA,TRBJ2-3,TRBD2,TRBV7-8,CASSYTSGGPGDTQYF,TGTGCCAGCAGCTATACGAGCGGGGGGCCAGGGGATACGCAGTATTTT
NA,TRBJ1-1,NA,TRBV5-8,CASSFTGTEAFF,TGTGCCAGCAGCTTCACAGGGACTGAAGCTTTCTTT